The 31 T cell receptor beta chains below come from one sample, sequenced in a study of OX40 agonist ivuxolimab in advanced cancers. The repertoire was sequenced with immunoSEQ multiplex PCR; TCRdb's copy has only in-frame clones and lacks some. Found here are 40,000 to 50,000 clones, 70% to 90% of them singletons; the top ten hold more than 45%. The sample was CD4+ or CD8+ T cells sorted from blood, taken in a trial of the OX40 agonist ivuxolimab. The receptors here all came from an adult with an advanced solid tumor such as melanoma, head and neck, liver or kidney cancer.

The rearrangement joins TRBV4-1 to TRBJ1-3; 11 bases match TRBD1. The CDR3 contains 17 residues. Trimming removed 4 bases from V and 2 bases from J; junction bases left unmatched: 7. Germline-derived CDR1 and CDR2 are MGHRA and YSYEKL. The CDR3 reads CASSRLPGQGAGNTIYF. The CDR3 region has the DNA TGCGCCAGCAGCCGCCTCCCGGGACAGGGGGCTGGAAACACCATATATTTT.

The chain has TRBV28 and TRBJ2-7; D is undetermined. Germline CDR1 is MDHEN and CDR2 is SYDVKM. Trimming pared 4 bases from V and 3 bases from J, leaving 4 bases between. There are 11 residues in the CDR3. In DNA form, the CDR3 reads TGTGCCAGCAGTTCCTACTACGAGCAGTACTTC. Residues: CASSSYYEQYF.

The chain recombines TRBV4-1 with TRBJ2-3; 7 bases are shared with TRBD2. Unmatched junction bases numbered 3, after V lost 8 bases and J lost 4 bases. CDR1 MGHRA and CDR2 YSYEKL come from the germline V gene. CDR3 length equals 12 residues. CDR3 sequence reads: CASRGDSDTQYF. The CDR3 DNA reads TGCGCCAGCCGGGGGGATTCAGATACGCAGTATTTT.

This clone is a singleton in its sample. V usage is TRBV7-3 and J usage is TRBJ2-7; 10 bases agree with TRBD1. The ends lost 5 bases at V and 4 bases at J; junction bases unmatched: 5. Germline CDR1 is SGHTA and CDR2 is FQGTGA. The CDR3 spans 14 residues. CDR3 sequence reads: CASSPTGGSYEQYF. The DNA of the CDR3 is TGTGCCAGCAGCCCGACAGGGGGCTCTTACGAGCAGTACTTC.

The chain joins TRBV29-1 to TRBJ2-7, with 7 nucleotides matching TRBD1. CDR1 is SQVTM and CDR2 is ANQGSEA in the germline V gene. The CDR3 extends over 13 amino acids. Trimming cost V 4 bases and J 7 bases; bases outside gene matches: 10. The CDR3: CSVGGQDFGEQYF. The CDR3 DNA reads TGCAGCGTTGGTGGACAGGATTTTGGTGAGCAGTACTTC.

The genes are TRBV13 and TRBJ2-3, with D tentatively TRBD2 (6 bases). The CDR3 length is 17 residues. V was clipped by 3 bases and J by 3 bases, with 19 bases between them. The germline V gene encodes CDR1 PRHDT and CDR2 FYEKMQ (reference sequence). In nucleotides, the CDR3 is TGTGCCAGCAGCTTCTCCCCCGGGGGTGGAGTGACAGATACGCAGTATTTT. It is translated as CASSFSPGGGVTDTQYF.

The chain joins TRBV28 to TRBJ1-4; 10 nucleotides align to TRBD1. Germline trimming cut 5 bases from V and 8 bases from J; bases unmatched to any gene: 5. This CDR3 region has 14 residues. The germline V gene encodes CDR1 MDHEN and CDR2 SYDVKM. The CDR3 reads CASSRTGGREKLFF. The CDR3, as DNA: TGTGCCAGCAGTCGGACAGGGGGGAGAGAAAAACTGTTTTTT.

The V and J genes are TRBV4-3 and TRBJ2-7, with D tentatively TRBD2 (6 bases). Germline V CDR1 and CDR2: LGHNA, YSLEER. This CDR3 is built from 15 residues. Trimming stripped 3 bases from V and 0 bases from J, with 12 bases between. This chain's CDR3 is CASSHAGRSSYEQYF. The CDR3 DNA reads as TGCGCCAGCAGCCATGCGGGACGGAGCTCCTACGAGCAGTACTTC.

This clone was seen only once. V is TRBV21-1 and J is TRBJ1-6; TRBD1, as called in the table, went unchecked against the DNA. TRBV21-1 is a listed pseudogene. CDR3 length: 16 residues. CDR3 amino acids: CASSLLRTAANSPLHF. DNA of the CDR3: TGTGCCAGCAGCCTGCTCAGGACAGCAGCGAATTCACCCCTCCACTTT.

The chain has TRBV30 and TRBJ1-1; 9 bases agree with TRBD1. The CDR3 is 17 residues long. J was trimmed by 0 bases and V by 3 bases; bases with no gene match: 11. Germline loops: CDR1 GTSNPN, CDR2 SVGIG (reference sequence). The DNA of the CDR3 is TGTGCCTGGAGACTCCTACCGGGACAGGGATTGAACACTGAAGCTTTCTTT. It specifies CAWRLLPGQGLNTEAFF.

The chain is built from TRBV11-2 and TRBJ2-7; D is uncertain. Per the germline V gene, CDR1 is SGHAT and CDR2 is FQNNGV. Trimming stripped 4 bases from V and 0 bases from J, with 7 bases between. The CDR3 length is 13 residues. DNA for the CDR3: TGTGCCAGCAGCTATTCAGCCTCCTACGAGCAGTACTTC. Translating it yields CASSYSASYEQYF.

The chain links TRBV27 to TRBJ1-6; D is perhaps TRBD1 (6 bases). The CDR3 is made up of 15 amino acids. Per the germline V gene, CDR1 is MNHEY and CDR2 is SMNVEV (reference sequence). The V end lost 3 bases, the J end lost 5 bases, and 11 bases lay between the germline ends. CDR3 coding DNA: TGTGCCAGCAGTTTCACAGGGACAAATAATTCACCCCTCCACTTT. It is translated as CASSFTGTNNSPLHF.

This chain links TRBV7-3 with TRBJ1-4; maybe TRBD1 (5 bases). The CDR3 is 14 amino acids. Germline V CDR1 and CDR2: SGHTA, FQGTGA. Trimming removed 6 bases at V and 7 bases at J, with 15 bases between. The CDR3 spells CASSGVQAIEKLFF. The CDR3 DNA sequence: TGTGCCAGCAGTGGGGTACAGGCGATTGAAAAACTGTTTTTT.

The chain is built from TRBV30 and TRBJ2-1; D assignment may be TRBD1 or TRBD2 (6 bases each). The V end lost 5 bases, the J end lost 6 bases, and 14 bases lay between the germline ends. This CDR3 has 13 residues. Germline V gene lookup returns CDR1 GTSNPN and CDR2 SVGIG (reference sequence). CDR3: CAWAGGYGNEQFF. CDR3 in DNA: TGTGCCTGGGCCGGGGGCTACGGCAATGAGCAGTTCTTC. The variable domain in full, with the rest retrieved from reference TRBV30 and TRBJ2-1, is SQTIHQWPATLVQPVGSPLSLECTVEGTSNPNLYWYRQAAGRGLQLLFYSVGIGQISSEVPQNLSASRPQDRQFILSSKKLLLSDSGFYLCAWAGGYGNEQFFGPGTRLTVL.

The chain is built from TRBV7-9 and TRBJ2-1; 7 nucleotides agree with TRBD2. Germline V gene lookup returns CDR1 SEHNR and CDR2 FQNEAQ (reference sequence). The V gene end was trimmed by 0 bases and the J gene end by 2 bases; junction bases not matched to a gene: 13. The CDR3 extends over 19 amino acids. The CDR3 bases are TGTGCCAGCAGCTTAGCGAGGGTGAGCGGGGACCCAACCTACAATGAGCAGTTCTTC. Amino acids: CASSLARVSGDPTYNEQFF.

V is TRBV28 and J is TRBJ1-2; maybe TRBD1 (6 bases). Trimming removed 5 bases from V and 8 bases from J, with 24 bases in between. Looked up from germline, CDR1 is MDHEN and CDR2 is SYDVKM. The CDR3 is 16 amino acids. The CDR3 loop is CASSPQGNFYAAGYTF. CDR3 nucleotides: TGTGCCAGCAGTCCACAGGGAAATTTCTATGCGGCCGGCTACACCTTC.

The chain couples TRBV4-1 to TRBJ2-7; D is perhaps TRBD1 or TRBD2 (5 bases each). V was clipped by 3 bases and J by 2 bases, with 14 bases between them. Germline loops: CDR1 MGHRA, CDR2 YSYEKL. The CDR3 spans 15 residues. The CDR3 DNA sequence: TGCGCCAGCAGCCAGGGTCGGGACGGGACCTACGAGCAGTACTTC. Translated, it gives CASSQGRDGTYEQYF.

The chain employs TRBV2 and TRBJ2-2; no definite D call. V gave up 6 bases and J gave up 2 bases, with 13 bases separating them. The CDR3 has 15 amino acids. Germline V gene data show CDR1 as SNHLY and CDR2 as FYNNEI. For the CDR3, the DNA is TGTGCCAGCAGACCCCCCCCACCAAACACCGGGGAGCTGTTTTTT. It translates to CASRPPPPNTGELFF.

This chain joins TRBV10-1 and TRBJ2-2; the D is unclear. The CDR3 has 13 residues. V was clipped by 7 bases and J by 7 bases, with 13 bases between them. CDR1 is WNHNN and CDR2 is SYGVQD in the germline V gene (reference sequence). The DNA for the CDR3 is TGCGCCAGCACCAAGATTCTGGGCGGGGAGCTGTTTTTT. Protein product: CASTKILGGELFF.

The gene calls are TRBV28 and TRBJ2-7; D is undetermined. The CDR3 is made up of 14 amino acids. Between the trimmed V and J ends, which lost 2 bases and 3 bases, there was a span of 11 bases. CDR1 and CDR2 (germline): MDHEN, SYDVKM. CDR3: CASSLIPMNYEQYF. DNA for the CDR3: TGTGCCAGCAGTTTAATACCGATGAACTACGAGCAGTACTTC.

J is TRBJ2-7 and V is TRBV28, with 9 bases that match TRBD1. CDR3 length equals 13 residues. Trimming removed 7 bases from V and 2 bases from J; junction bases left unmatched: 3. The germline V gene encodes CDR1 MDHEN and CDR2 SYDVKM. CDR3 region: CASTRDRAYEQYF. The CDR3 DNA is TGTGCCAGCACCCGGGACAGGGCCTACGAGCAGTACTTC.

V and J are TRBV7-9 and TRBJ2-3; possible D gene TRBD1, 5 bases. Germline V gene sequence: CDR1 SEHNR, CDR2 FQNEAQ (reference sequence). This CDR3 has 12 amino acids. Trimming pared 1 base from V and 6 bases from J, leaving 5 bases between. CDR3 in amino acids: CASSLEGDTQYF. The CDR3 DNA is TGTGCCAGCAGCTTAGAGGGGGATACGCAGTATTTT.

The genes are TRBV28 and TRBJ1-1; 8 bases fit TRBD1. The CDR3 consists of 16 residues. CDR1 is MDHEN, CDR2 SYDVKM, per germline. J lost 3 bases, V lost 4 bases, and 10 bases had no gene match. The CDR3 reads CASSWWGRGHDTEAFF. In nucleotides, the CDR3 is TGTGCCAGCAGTTGGTGGGGCAGGGGGCATGACACTGAAGCTTTCTTT.

A single count supports this clone. The V call is TRBV6-5, the J call TRBJ2-7; D remains unclear. V was clipped by 8 bases and J by 2 bases, with 19 bases between them. Germline V gene data show CDR1 as MNHEY and CDR2 as SVGAGI. The CDR3 runs to 15 residues. CDR3 coding DNA: TGTGCCAGCGCACCCTGGCAGCTTAAGCCCTACGAGCAGTACTTC. Encoded protein: CASAPWQLKPYEQYF.

This clone was counted a single time. The V and J genes are TRBV5-6 and TRBJ2-7; 9 bases agree with TRBD2. V gave up 3 bases and J gave up 3 bases; unmatched junction bases: 4. The CDR3 is made up of 14 amino acids. CDR1 SGHDT and CDR2 YYEEEE come from the germline V gene. The CDR3 DNA reads as TGTGCCAGCAGCTGGCGACTAGCGGACTACGAGCAGTACTTC. Protein: CASSWRLADYEQYF.

This clone was recorded once. The chain couples TRBV5-4 to TRBJ1-1; possible D gene TRBD1, 5 bases. The CDR3 extends over 12 amino acids. Germline assignment: CDR1 SGHNT and CDR2 YYREEE (reference sequence). V lost 4 bases to trimming and J lost 3 bases, with 7 bases between them. CDR3 sequence reads: CASSVGDTEAFF. In nucleotides, the CDR3 is TGTGCCAGCAGCGTAGGGGACACTGAAGCTTTCTTT.

V usage is TRBV9 and J usage is TRBJ2-5, with D hard to call. There are 14 residues in the CDR3. Germline-derived CDR1 and CDR2 are SGDLS and YYNGEE. The germline V and J ends were trimmed by 0 bases and 2 bases, with 8 bases remaining between them. The CDR3 region has the DNA TGTGCCAGCAGCGTAGGTGGATTTCAAGAGACCCAGTACTTC. Translated: CASSVGGFQETQYF.

The V and J genes are TRBV11-2 and TRBJ2-1; weak D call: TRBD2 (5 bases). This CDR3 contains 15 residues. Trimming took 3 bases from V and 0 from J, leaving 9 bases between them. Germline V gene sequence: CDR1 SGHAT, CDR2 FQNNGV. The CDR3 nucleotides are TGTGCCAGCAGCTTCGAAGGGAGCTCCTACAATGAGCAGTTCTTC. Translation: CASSFEGSSYNEQFF.

The rearrangement uses TRBV4-1 and TRBJ2-2, with a possible D match to TRBD1 (5 bases). Germline assignment: CDR1 MGHRA and CDR2 YSYEKL. The CDR3 consists of 19 residues. The V gene lost 0 bases and the J gene lost 3 bases, with 20 bases spanning the gap. In DNA, the CDR3 is TGCGCCAGCAGCCAAGAATCCGCTCGAAGGGGCATGGACACCGGGGAGCTGTTTTTT. Translating gives CASSQESARRGMDTGELFF.

The gene calls are TRBV6-1 and TRBJ2-7; 8 nucleotides match TRBD2. The CDR3 covers 15 residues. V lost 2 bases and J lost 3; bases outside the gene matches: 6. Germline V gene lookup returns CDR1 MNHNS and CDR2 SASEGT. The CDR3 region has the DNA TGTGCCAGCAGTGAACCTGGCGGGGGGTTCTACGAGCAGTACTTC. Translation gives CASSEPGGGFYEQYF.

The chain has TRBV6-5 and TRBJ2-2; 7 bases fit TRBD2. This CDR3 spans 16 amino acids. V lost 0 bases and J lost 5; bases outside the gene matches: 6. CDR1 and CDR2 from the germline V gene are MNHEY and SVGAGI. CDR3 nucleotide sequence: TGTGCCAGCAGTTACTCTAGCGGGTGGCCTACCGGGGAGCTGTTTTTT. It encodes CASSYSSGWPTGELFF.